The text below deals with one TCR beta chain. The germline gives CDR1 SGHDN, CDR2 FVKESK. Trimming at V came to 6 bases and at J to 7 bases, leaving 5 bases not matched to a gene. The CDR3 length is 13 residues. These data belong to a study of blood T cell repertoires in COVID-19. Study overall: The study drew acute and convalescent COVID-19 samples from the United States, Italy and Spain. Nucleic acid was either cDNA or gDNA, and it came from T cells, B-cell-depleted T cells, or PBMCs.

The table came from immunoSEQ multiplex PCR; TCRdb's copy has only in-frame clones and leaves some out. The sample carries some 64,000 clones, around four fifths recorded once. The chain links TRBV14 to TRBJ2-4, with TRBD2 identical over 8 bases. Sequenced: peripheral blood. This TCR was sampled from a man between 60 and 75 years old with COVID-19, enrolled during active disease. Written as DNA, the CDR3 is TGTGCCAGCAGTTTCCGGGGGGGGAACATTCAGTACTTC. As protein: CASSFRGGNIQYF.